These 12 T cell receptor beta chains originate from one sample sequenced in a study of T cells in Graves' hyperthyroidism and ophthalmopathy. RNA transcripts served as the template for amplifying TCR beta CDR3 regions. Primed by the HTBI set, a first-round RT-PCR was run on the TCR CDR3. TCRdb passed the multiplex PCR reads through MiXCR, listing each CDR3 protein once. The sample consists of roughly 800,000 distinct CDR3 sequences, roughly 40% of them appearing once. Sequencing was performed on blood. These receptors came from a man between 18 and 29 years old with Graves' hyperthyroidism.

To note about this clonotype: One base away lies a much larger clone, so this may be a sequencing read error. The genes are TRBV7-6 and TRBJ2-7, with D perhaps TRBD1 (5 bases). Per the germline V gene, CDR1 is SGHVS and CDR2 is FNYEAQ. The CDR3 is 13 amino acids. CDR3 DNA sequence: TGTGCCAACAGCTTAGACCGACAGTACGAGCAGTACTTC. Residues: CANSLDRQYEQYF.

CDR3 bases: TGTACTAGCAGCTTGGCCTTTCTCTCCTACGAGCAGTACTTC. This encodes CTSSLAFLSYEQYF. The rearrangement joins TRBV11-1 to TRBJ2-7; weak D call: TRBD2 (6 bases). The CDR3 has 14 residues. Germline lookup yields CDR1 SGHAT and CDR2 FQDESV (reference sequence).

Points on this clonotype: This may be a read error: a much more frequent sequence differs by one nucleotide. The chain is built from TRBV20-1 and TRBJ1-2; no definite D call. V was pared by 0 bases and J by 4 bases, with 9 bases between. Germline CDR1 is DFQATT and CDR2 is SNEGSKA (reference sequence). The CDR3 contains 13 residues. DNA for the CDR3: TGCAGTGCTAGAGATTTACAGCGCTATGGCTACACCTTC. This gives the protein CSARDLQRYGYTF.

This clonotype was picked up one time. A read error may be the cause here, since a much bigger clone is one base away. The chain links TRBV5-1 to TRBJ1-2; D is unclear. V shed 3 bases and J shed 8 bases, with 14 bases lying between them. Per the germline V gene, CDR1 is SGHRS and CDR2 is YFSETQ. The CDR3 consists of 13 residues. The CDR3 region is CASSYSTGYGYTF. For the CDR3, the DNA is TGCGCCAGCAGCTACAGTACGGGTTACGGCTACACCTTC.

J is TRBJ2-7 and V is TRBV7-7, with 10 bases fitting TRBD2. Looked up from germline, CDR1 is SSHAT and CDR2 is FNYEAQ (reference sequence). V was clipped by 7 bases and J by 2 bases; unmatched bases: 5. There are 14 residues in the CDR3. The CDR3 nucleotides are TGTGCCAGCAACCTAGCGGGGGCAACCTACGAGCAGTACTTC. Translating it yields CASNLAGATYEQYF.

This clonotype was seen a few times. This chain links TRBV5-1 with TRBJ2-2; D remains ambiguous. Germline V gene sequence: CDR1 SGHRS, CDR2 YFSETQ. CDR3 length: 15 amino acids. The chain's CDR3 is CGQRTNSIDTGELFF. The CDR3 nucleotides read TGCGGCCAGCGTACTAACTCGATCGACACCGGGGAGCTGTTTTTT.

This clonotype was recorded a few times. V gene TRBV29-1 combines with J gene TRBJ2-5; 10 nucleotides align to TRBD2. The CDR3 totals 15 residues. Germline trimming cut 2 bases from V and 5 bases from J; bases unmatched to any gene: 8. Germline V gene sequence: CDR1 SQVTM, CDR2 ANQGSEA. This CDR3 reads CSVELAGEVAETQYF. CDR3 coding DNA: TGCAGCGTTGAACTAGCGGGAGAGGTCGCGGAGACCCAGTACTTC.

This clonotype was found many times. J is TRBJ1-1 and V is TRBV2; tentatively, D is TRBD1 (5 bases). Trimming removed 4 bases at V and 5 bases at J, with 11 bases between. Germline V CDR1 and CDR2: SNHLY, FYNNEI. This CDR3 spans 13 amino acids. Here the CDR3 reads CASSALSGTEAFF. The CDR3, as DNA: TGTGCCAGCAGTGCCTTGTCAGGGACTGAAGCTTTCTTT.

About this clonotype itself: This may arise from a read error, as a much more abundant clone is one base away. V gene TRBV7-9 combines with J gene TRBJ1-2; D unresolved. In germline, CDR1 is SEHNR, CDR2 FQNEAQ (reference sequence). Trimming removed 3 bases from V and 4 bases from J, with 9 bases in between. CDR3 length: 13 amino acids. For the CDR3, the DNA is TGTGCCAGCAGCTTTCAAGCTAGCTATGGCTACACCTTC. Translation: CASSFQASYGYTF.

There are a few counts of this clonotype. V is TRBV9 and J is TRBJ2-2; 11 bases match TRBD2. Germline V gene lookup returns CDR1 SGDLS and CDR2 YYNGEE. The CDR3 contains 17 residues. With 2 bases clipped from V and 7 bases from J, the junction kept 10 bases outside the gene matches. The CDR3, as DNA: TGTGCCAGCAGCGTTAGCGGGAGGGCCCTTTGGAGCGGGGAGCTGTTTTTT. It encodes CASSVSGRALWSGELFF.

The genes are TRBV5-8 and TRBJ2-5; D call uncertain. The germline V gene has CDR1 SGHTS and CDR2 YDEGEE. The CDR3 totals 10 residues. With 4 bases removed from V and 6 bases from J, the gap between germline ends came to 4 bases. The CDR3 here is CASSEKTQYF. In nucleotides, the CDR3 is TGTGCCAGCAGCGAAAAGACCCAGTACTTC. Together with reference TRBV5-8 and TRBJ2-5, the CDR3 gives the full variable domain: EAGVTQSPTHLIKTRGQQATLRCSPISGHTSVYWYQQALGLGLQFLLWYDEGEERNRGNFPPRFSGRQFPNYSSELNVNALELEDSALYLCASSEKTQYFGPGTRLLVL.

The chain combines TRBV10-3 with TRBJ2-7; D is possibly TRBD1 (5 bases). Trimming removed 2 bases at V and 7 bases at J, with 15 bases between. The CDR3 is 14 amino acids. The germline V gene has CDR1 ENHRY and CDR2 SYGVKD. CDR3 DNA sequence: TGTGCCATCAGTGAGAATCTAGGGGCCCAAGAGCAGTACTTC. As protein: CAISENLGAQEQYF.